This TCR beta chain emerged from a study of blood T cell repertoires in COVID-19. About the research overall: Samples taken during acute and convalescent COVID-19 were collected in the United States, Italy and Spain. The analysed material was cDNA or gDNA that came from T cells, B-cell-depleted T cells, or PBMCs.

Clinical history as reported by participants underpinned cohort assignment. Authors' data handling: Cell counts per sample came from amplifying reference gene primers. Clones were read by immunoSEQ multiplex PCR, and TCRdb kept only the in-frame ones, dropping some. V and J calls and clone size are as listed in that table; D and trimming were resolved from the DNA. Among approximately 220,000 clones, 88% were seen once, and the ten largest hold just over 2.5%. The V gene's germline CDR1 is SGHVS and CDR2 FNYEAQ. J was trimmed by 3 bases and V by 4 bases; bases with no gene match: 11. This CDR3 comprises 16 residues.

Sequencing was done on a sample of PBMCs or T cells enriched from blood (not recorded which). The chain combines TRBV7-6 with TRBJ1-1, with 7 bases fitting TRBD1. This TCR was sampled from a woman aged 25 to 39 who had recovered from COVID-19. CDR3 amino acids: CASSYNRGRGDTEAFF. The CDR3 nucleotides are TGTGCCAGCAGCTACAACAGGGGAAGGGGTGACACTGAAGCTTTCTTT.